This T cell receptor (beta chain) was recorded in a study of vaccination effects on CD4 cells after COVID-19 (dated 2022 in TCRdb). With respect to the entire study: Post-vaccine samples across the study were collected a median of 72 days after the second dose, with a range of 14 to 241. In both COVID-19 convalescent patients and infection-naive vaccine recipients, the study compared SARS-CoV-2 spike-specific CD4+ TCR repertoires from before mRNA vaccination with those from after it. The full study included 10 COVID-19 convalescent patients and several SARS-CoV-2-naive healthy vaccine recipients. Cultures from other donors in the study were sequenced with the Oncomine TCR Beta short-read assay on an Illumina iSeq 100. The research as a whole found: Only a small number of convalescent patients were included, and no early post-infection timepoints were available, which limited the study. In healthy vaccine recipients, vaccine-induced clones were almost all SARS-CoV-2 mono-reactive, with only 1 of 255 being cross-reactive with common cold coronaviruses. At late post-vaccination timepoints, both infection-induced and vaccine-induced clones showed marked clonal contraction, consistent with waning T cell responses.

In the ViraFEST assay, PBMC were stimulated with viral peptide pools, and antigen-specific CD4+ T cell clonotypes were then identified by expansion using TCR sequencing. After 10 days of culture, CD4+ T cells were isolated with the EasySep CD4+ T cell isolation kit. Participants received two doses of either the BNT162b2 or the mRNA-1273 mRNA SARS-CoV-2 vaccine. Healthy vaccine recipients had no prior SARS-CoV-2 infection, confirmed by negative nucleocapsid antibodies before and after vaccination. Roughly 2 million PBMC per well were cultured in IMDM with about 4.8% human AB serum, 10 IU/ml IL-2 and gentamicin, plus 10 ug/ml peptides. On days 3 and 7, half of the culture medium was replaced with fresh IL-2-containing medium. Unless noted otherwise, every peptide stimulation condition was cultured in triplicate wells. Using Ficoll-Paque Plus gradient centrifugation, PBMC were separated from whole blood and then either used fresh or cryopreserved at -140C. The overlapping peptide pools covered the spike proteins of SARS-CoV-2 and of the common cold coronaviruses HCoV-NL63, HCoV-OC43 and HCoV-229E. The QIAamp micro DNA kit was used to extract genomic DNA from the cultured CD4+ T cells.

A word on this clone: No antigen is known for it. No base quality information exists; no much larger clone differs at one position.

The CDR3 holds 15 amino acids from the cysteine to the valine. The retained sequence is limited to the CDR3, 45 bases, with the frame set at the first base. V gives up 5 bases and J gives up 2 bases, and the segment between their germline ends measures 17 bases. The germline V gene (reference sequence) specifies SGHKS as CDR1 and YYEKEE as CDR2. The library was made by the immunoSEQ multiplex PCR assay. TCR beta CDR3 sequencing was performed on DNA from the cultured, isolated CD4+ T cells. On the study's bioinformatics: The analysis removed non-productive TCR sequences, trimmed reads to the CDR3 region, and retained only CDR3s that were 7 or more amino acids long. The MANAFEST web app was used to pick out antigen-specific clonotypes by comparing their expansion in peptide wells with that in reference cultures. For clones to be considered positive, expansion at FDR<0.05 versus reference and all other wells, an odds ratio above 5, and a frequency above 0.1% in two replicate wells were required. Clonotypes significantly expanded in SARS-CoV-2 spike wells and in at least one common cold coronavirus spike condition were defined as cross-reactive. Levenshtein distance calculated with the stringdist R package was used to assess CDR3 similarity, and unrooted trees were constructed with ape in R 3.6.1. What TCRdb holds here is the immuneACCESS table cut down to in-frame rearrangements. Part of the clones is not present; checked against another copy, under half of the missing clones reflect an unresolved V gene, and the others are unexplained. V and J calls and clone size are given by that table; D and trimming were obtained from the DNA. A total of some 69,000 clones appear in this sample, 74% of them only once. The biggest ten clones account for roughly 1.5% of the sample.

The clonotype originates from a human donor who received a COVID-19 vaccine. The V and J genes are TRBV5-5 and TRBJ2-7; no D gene is confidently identified. Sequencing was performed on CD4+ T cells from PBMCs cultured with HCoV-229E spike peptides, taken after COVID-19 vaccination. Read against the paper, the sample's cell subset or site label means: HCoV-229E spike overlapping peptide pool stimulation. The CDR3 here reads CASSLGLRTTYEQYV. The nucleotide sequence reads as follows: TGTGCCAGCAGTCTCGGCCTCAGGACCACCTACGAGCAGTACGTC.